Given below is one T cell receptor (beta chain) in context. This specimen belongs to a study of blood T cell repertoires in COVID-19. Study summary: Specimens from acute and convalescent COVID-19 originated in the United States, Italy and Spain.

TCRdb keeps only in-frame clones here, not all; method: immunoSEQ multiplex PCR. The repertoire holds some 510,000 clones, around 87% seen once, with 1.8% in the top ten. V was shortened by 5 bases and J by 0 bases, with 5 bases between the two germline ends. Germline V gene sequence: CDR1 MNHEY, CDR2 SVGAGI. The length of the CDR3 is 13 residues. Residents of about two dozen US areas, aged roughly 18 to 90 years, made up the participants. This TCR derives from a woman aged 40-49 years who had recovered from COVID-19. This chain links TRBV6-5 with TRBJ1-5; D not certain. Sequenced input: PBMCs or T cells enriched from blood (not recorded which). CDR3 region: CASSPNSNQPQHF. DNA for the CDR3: TGTGCCAGCAGTCCTAATAGCAATCAGCCCCAGCATTTT.